This note documents a single TCR beta chain sequence. Only in-frame clones appear in the TCRdb table, and some are missing; sequencing was by immunoSEQ multiplex PCR. The sample holds some 180,000 clones, roughly four fifths seen once. This sample is part of a study of blood T cell repertoires in COVID-19. This CDR3 has 12 amino acids. CDR1 SGHDT and CDR2 YYEEEE come from the germline V gene. The V and J ends lost 3 bases and 6 bases, in that order; junction bases with no gene match: 0. This clonotype was sampled from a middle-aged woman with COVID-19, enrolled during active disease. The genes are TRBV5-6 and TRBJ1-1; 9 positions agree with TRBD1. Sequencing input: peripheral blood. The CDR3 loop reads CASSWTGAEAFF. DNA of the CDR3: TGTGCCAGCAGCTGGACAGGGGCTGAAGCTTTCTTT.